This T cell receptor beta chain was profiled in a study of cytomegalovirus exposure and HLA in healthy donors. Study findings and constraints: In a later analysis, HLA-associated beta chains showed higher expansion and lower generation probabilities than comparable chains.

Despite likely unrecorded immune exposures, the donors were nominally healthy at the time of sampling. The CDR3 totals 14 residues. V dropped 0 bases and J dropped 4 bases, with 9 bases sitting between them. Germline loops: CDR1 LGHNA, CDR2 YNFKEQ. A note on this clone: Antigen unknown.

Primers included in the PCR were 60 Vbeta and 13 Jbeta primers. Sequencing used immunoSEQ multiplex PCR; TCRdb keeps in-frame clones, though not all of them. The sample shows 150,000 or so clones, 70% to 80% of them seen only once. Sequencing was done on a sample of PBMCs. The chain carries TRBV4-2 and TRBJ2-5; D gene uncertain. The sequence was collected from a woman aged 40-49 years in good health and CMV-seronegative. The CDR3 region is CASSQEASRETQYF. The DNA of the CDR3 is TGTGCCAGCAGCCAAGAAGCTAGTCGAGAGACCCAGTACTTC.